This note documents a single T cell receptor beta chain sequence. With V trimmed by 5 bases and J by 2 bases, 8 bases remained unmatched. This CDR3 has 16 residues. CDR1 and CDR2 (germline): MNHEY, SVGEGT. The sample comes from a study of blood T cell repertoires in COVID-19. Study as a whole: The analysed material was cDNA or gDNA that came from T cells, B-cell-depleted T cells, or PBMCs.

Original processing methods: Cell counts per sample came from amplifying reference gene primers. Assay: immunoSEQ multiplex PCR; the TCRdb copy retains only in-frame clones and omits some. V and J calls and clone size are given by that table; D and trimming were obtained from the DNA. Of 270,000 or so clones in the sample, about 88% were seen once. The V call is TRBV6-2 or TRBV6-3, the J call TRBJ2-3; 9 nucleotides agree with TRBD2. The clonotype originates from a woman aged 40-49 years who had recovered from COVID-19. The sequenced sample was peripheral blood. The CDR3 sequence: CASSTGLAWYTDTQYF. The CDR3 region has the DNA TGTGCCAGCAGTACCGGACTAGCGTGGTACACAGATACGCAGTATTTT.